Sequencing of this TCR beta chain was carried out in a study of T cells in Graves' hyperthyroidism and ophthalmopathy. Duration under 3 months, a NOSPECS grade of at least 4, and a Clinical Activity Score of at least 3 characterized the ophthalmopathy patients. This clonotype was recorded many times. Its specificity is not known. Study-wide results and caveats: In the blood, most expanded thyroid clonotypes above 0.001 appeared as well.

The CDR3 regions of TCR beta were amplified from RNA transcripts. The study used the HTBI primer set for a first-round RT-PCR of the TCR CDR3. TCRdb processed the multiplex PCR reads anew with MiXCR; each CDR3 protein has one entry. Of hundreds of thousands of distinct CDR3 sequences in the sample, 14% to 15% were seen once. The receptor's source is a young man with Graves' ophthalmopathy. The sample comprised blood.

This CDR3 is CASTGQGAADEQFF. In DNA, the CDR3 is TGCGCCAGCACAGGACAGGGGGCGGCGGATGAGCAGTTCTTC. The rearrangement uses TRBV10-1 and TRBJ2-1; 11 positions agree with TRBD1. This CDR3 contains 14 residues. Germline loops: CDR1 WNHNN, CDR2 SYGVQD (reference sequence). V was clipped by 7 bases and J by 8 bases; unmatched bases: 7.